This is a list of T cell receptor beta chains from one sample in a study of CD8 T cells in ankylosing spondylitis. TCRdb re-analysed the 5' RACE reads in MiXCR, keeping a single row per CDR3 protein. The data show roughly 440,000 distinct CDR3 sequences, more than 15% seen once. The specimen sequenced was blood, either unsorted or a sorted T cell fraction (not recorded which). The receptors come from a male donor with ankylosing spondylitis. Each CDR3 is given without its conserved first and last residue. The order of the fields is V gene, J gene, CDR3 protein.

TRBV6-2/TRBV6-3,TRBJ2-7,ASSETGPLNEQY
TRBV5-1,TRBJ1-1,ASSLSGTGMNTEAF
TRBV7-8,TRBJ2-5,ASSPGPLQETQY
TRBV11-1,TRBJ2-7,ASSLGLGPGLAGVKEQY
TRBV6-2/TRBV6-3,TRBJ2-7,ASSYYDRGYEQY
TRBV6-6,TRBJ2-7,ASSLADAYEQY
TRBV3-1,TRBJ2-1,ASSHHGDNEQF
TRBV14,TRBJ2-5,ASSQGGKGETQY
TRBV7-3,TRBJ2-3,ASSLKPHSSGGLTDTQY
TRBV20-1,TRBJ2-7,SASGRTYEQY
TRBV18,TRBJ2-6,ASSPFGANVLT
TRBV11-2,TRBJ1-1,ASSSLSLNTEAF
TRBV6-1,TRBJ1-5,ASSRGGTDQPQH
TRBV4-2,TRBJ2-7,ASSQGPDSSYEQY
TRBV4-2,TRBJ2-1,ASSQDMGYEQF
TRBV7-8,TRBJ1-2,ASSRTGGGYGYT
TRBV7-3,TRBJ2-3,ASSLRDGTDTQY
TRBV5-1,TRBJ1-2,ASSSESRGISGYT
TRBV18,TRBJ2-1,ASSPPKSSYNEQF
TRBV20-1,TRBJ1-4,SARPPEKGKEKLF
TRBV6-1,TRBJ2-3,ASNEGGLLTDTQY
TRBV7-5,TRBJ1-2,ISVPEVRGGSYGYT
TRBV4-2,TRBJ1-2,ASSHSADVNYGYT
TRBV20-1,TRBJ2-1,SAILAGGYNEQF
TRBV27,TRBJ2-3,ASTHTWTSGRVTDTQY
TRBV5-6,TRBJ1-2,ASSSQGTDYGYT
TRBV2,TRBJ2-3,ASSGTSGVTDTQY
TRBV24-1,TRBJ1-2,ATSDSDRANYGYT
TRBV15,TRBJ2-1,ATSPRGSAYNEQF
TRBV19,TRBJ1-4,ASRRGGNEKLF
TRBV12-3/TRBV12-4,TRBJ2-7,ASSFGGIGEQY
TRBV16,TRBJ2-1,ASSQISAGNNEQF
TRBV7-2,TRBJ1-5,ASSLARGRDQPQH
TRBV29-1,TRBJ2-7,SVDNGGDEQY
TRBV15,TRBJ2-6,ATSRDAAGKVSGANVLT
TRBV9,TRBJ2-1,ASSAAGLTYNEQF
TRBV27,TRBJ2-1,ASRPAGDGLYNEQF
TRBV2,TRBJ1-1,ASGDRGAF
TRBV28,TRBJ2-5,ASSFAGNQETQY
TRBV9,TRBJ1-5,ASSPSGFSNQPQH
TRBV2,TRBJ2-5,ASSADRVGAETQY
TRBV2,TRBJ1-1,ASRRTGNTEAF
TRBV7-8,TRBJ2-1,ASSLKARGLLNEQF
TRBV27,TRBJ1-3,ASSSSGSGGNTIY
TRBV12-3/TRBV12-4,TRBJ1-1,ASCLTRLGGRGMNTEAF
TRBV20-1,TRBJ1-2,SARFGAGANYGYT
TRBV12-3/TRBV12-4,TRBJ2-5,ASSRLAVETQY
TRBV18,TRBJ1-3,ASSPPDRSTGNTIY
TRBV28,TRBJ2-3,ASSLKGSGGLARTDTQY
TRBV20-1,TRBJ2-7,SAAYLTGYEQY
TRBV20-1,TRBJ1-1,SGLPGHSRTEAF
TRBV4-2,TRBJ2-3,ASSQGGGGADGTDTQY
TRBV4-1,TRBJ1-6,ASSPYQGQNSPLH